Each of the 23 T cell receptor beta chains below was sequenced from the same sample in a study of T-cell reconstitution after alpha-beta-depleted transplantation in children (dated by TCRdb to about 2016). Preparation of the library involved PCR. TCRdb records Illumina HiSeq 2500 as the sequencer. TCR library preparation used molecular barcoding, with unique molecular identifiers applied to normalize quantification of the TCRbeta repertoire. The public reads were quality trimmed at Q25 with fastp and then assembled into clones with MiXCR by TCRdb, keeping productive beta chains. Rows with one shared CDR3 protein collapse into an entry with the most common genes and DNA. The sample includes around 100,000 distinct CDR3 sequences, with 7% to 8% observed a single time. The top ten clonotypes cover roughly 17% of the sample. The intended sense of this specimen's treatment or condition label: allogeneic hematopoietic cell transplantation with graft depleted of TCRalphabeta T cells and CD19 B cells.

Sample: PBMCs, taken before TCRalphabeta/CD19-depleted stem cell transplant. The source of these receptors is a boy aged 2 to 10 with acute lymphoblastic leukemia, due to receive a stem cell transplant.

This clonotype has at least ten counts. The J gene is TRBJ2-1, the V gene TRBV10-3; D is undetermined. There are 13 residues in the CDR3. Trimming shortened V by 5 bases and J by 4 bases, and 9 bases separated the two germline ends. Germline V CDR1 and CDR2: ENHRY, SYGVKD. CDR3 nucleotide sequence: TGTGCCATCAGTCTTGTTGGATACAATGAGCAGTTCTTC. It is translated as CAISLVGYNEQFF.

The sample holds a few counts of this clonotype. This chain connects TRBV6-6 to TRBJ2-5, with 9 positions matching TRBD1. Per germline, CDR1 MNHNY and CDR2 SVGAGI (reference sequence). CDR3 length: 13 amino acids. V shed 6 bases and J 5 bases; nucleotides not matched to a gene: 4. CDR3 nucleotides: TGTGCCAGCAGACAGGGGGCGAGGGAGACCCAGTACTTC. Amino acid sequence: CASRQGARETQYF.

CDR3 protein: CSAYLYGYTF. CDR3 nucleotides: TGCAGTGCTTATCTCTATGGCTACACCTTC. J is TRBJ1-2 and V is TRBV20-1; D uncertain. The germline V and J ends were trimmed by 5 bases and 4 bases, with 5 bases remaining between them. The germline CDR1 and CDR2 sequences are DFQATT and SNEGSKA (reference sequence). This CDR3 is 10 amino acids long.

This clonotype came up many times. This chain connects TRBV5-1 to TRBJ2-3; 12 nucleotides line up with TRBD2. V trimming: 3 bases; J trimming: 2 bases; junction bases outside the gene matches: 7. The length of the CDR3 is 17 residues. Germline CDR1 and CDR2: SGHRS and YFSETQ. CDR3 residues: CASSSSSGGADTDTQYF. In nucleotides, the CDR3 is TGCGCCAGCAGCTCCTCTAGCGGGGGGGCCGACACAGATACGCAGTATTTT.

The CDR3 region has the DNA TGTGCCAGCAAATTACCGACGAGGGAAAAACTGTTTTTT. As protein: CASKLPTREKLFF. This chain links TRBV2 with TRBJ1-4; D unresolved. This CDR3 has 13 amino acids. V was shortened by 7 bases and J by 8 bases, with 14 bases between the two germline ends. CDR1 and CDR2 (germline): SNHLY, FYNNEI.

The rearrangement uses TRBV5-1 and TRBJ2-1, with 9 bases aligning to TRBD1. This CDR3 is built from 15 residues. The V gene's germline CDR1 is SGHRS and CDR2 YFSETQ. V lost 7 bases to trimming and J lost 4 bases; unmatched junction nucleotides: 9. The CDR3 region is CASLRGGQGYNEQFF. Here the CDR3 DNA reads TGCGCCAGCCTAAGGGGGGGACAGGGATACAATGAGCAGTTCTTC.

This rearrangement joins TRBV12-3 or TRBV12-4 to TRBJ2-7; 8 positions agree with TRBD1. The V gene end was trimmed by 5 bases and the J gene end by 4 bases; junction bases not matched to a gene: 10. This CDR3 has 15 amino acids. CDR3: CASSDDRGRSYEQYF. Written as DNA, the CDR3 is TGTGCCAGCAGTGACGACAGGGGCAGGTCATACGAGCAGTACTTC.

The chain recombines TRBV6-5 with TRBJ1-2; D is unresolved. The CDR3 has 17 residues. Trimming removed 3 bases at V and 8 bases at J, with 25 bases between. Germline CDR1 and CDR2: MNHEY and SVGAGI. CDR3 in DNA: TGTGCCAGCAGTTATGATAGGTCGCAGGCCGACATAGGAGGCTACACCTTC. Translating it yields CASSYDRSQADIGGYTF.

This clonotype was seen ten or more times. The chain is built from TRBV6-6 and TRBJ2-1; D ambiguous. The germline V gene has CDR1 MNHNY and CDR2 SVGAGI (reference sequence). V gave up 2 bases and J gave up 10 bases, with 6 bases separating them. This CDR3 spans 11 amino acids. The CDR3 DNA sequence: TGTGCCAGCAGTTACGACGGAGAGCAGTTCTTC. This encodes CASSYDGEQFF.

This clonotype was recorded a few times. The chain carries TRBV7-8 and TRBJ2-7; D is perhaps TRBD1 or TRBD2 (7 bases each). Per the germline V gene, CDR1 is SGHVS and CDR2 is FQNEAQ. The CDR3 runs 12 residues. V was pared by 5 bases and J by 7 bases, with 12 bases between. The CDR3 loop is CASSPGGVEQYF. Written as DNA, the CDR3 is TGTGCCAGCAGCCCAGGGGGGGTGGAGCAGTACTTC.

This clonotype was found many times. In DNA form, the CDR3 reads TGTGCCAGCAGCTTGAACACAGGGTACGAGCAGTACTTC. This codes for CASSLNTGYEQYF. The V call is TRBV5-6, the J call TRBJ2-7; D is perhaps TRBD1 (6 bases). With 1 base removed from V and 4 bases from J, the gap between germline ends came to 9 bases. The germline V gene has CDR1 SGHDT and CDR2 YYEEEE. This CDR3 spans 13 amino acids.

The sample holds many counts of this clonotype. The chain has TRBV6-5 and TRBJ2-3; 7 bases are a match to TRBD2. Germline V lookup: CDR1 MNHEY, CDR2 SVGAGI. V was pared by 4 bases and J by 2 bases, with 12 bases of the junction left unmatched. This CDR3 region has 17 residues. The CDR3 DNA sequence: TGTGCCAGCAGTTCCCCCAAACTAGCGAGGTACACAGATACGCAGTATTTT. Protein product: CASSSPKLARYTDTQYF.

This clonotype was seen more than once but under ten times. CDR3 in DNA: TGTGCCAGTAGTGCACAGGGGGGGATTATGAATGAGCAGTTCTTC. Translated, it gives CASSAQGGIMNEQFF. The chain employs TRBV19 and TRBJ2-1, with a tentative D call TRBD1 (8 bases). Germline assignment: CDR1 LNHDA and CDR2 SQIVND (reference sequence). The CDR3 has 15 amino acids. Trimming left V 5 bases short and J 7 bases short, with 18 bases between.

This clonotype was observed at least ten times. The chain joins TRBV6-2 or TRBV6-3 to TRBJ2-2, with 7 bases identical to TRBD1. CDR3 length equals 14 residues. Germline trimming cut 7 bases from V and 4 bases from J; bases unmatched to any gene: 6. The germline CDR1 and CDR2 sequences are MNHEY and SVGEGT. Here the CDR3 DNA reads TGTGCCAGCACTAGACAGGGTCCCACCGGGGAGCTGTTTTTT. It yields the protein CASTRQGPTGELFF.

The chain combines TRBV7-8 with TRBJ2-7; D tentatively reads TRBD1 or TRBD2 (5 bases each). The V end lost 2 bases, the J end lost 0 bases, and 11 bases lay between the germline ends. This CDR3 has 15 residues. The germline V gene has CDR1 SGHVS and CDR2 FQNEAQ. The CDR3 region is CASSLFEGNSYEQYF. Written as DNA, the CDR3 is TGTGCCAGCAGCTTATTTGAGGGGAACTCCTACGAGCAGTACTTC.

Only a few counts were recorded for this clonotype. The rearrangement links TRBV10-3 to TRBJ2-2, with 8 bases that match TRBD1. With 5 bases clipped from V and 4 bases from J, the junction kept 6 bases outside the gene matches. Germline V gene lookup returns CDR1 ENHRY and CDR2 SYGVKD. This CDR3 has 15 amino acids. CDR3 nucleotide sequence: TGTGCCATCAGTCCGGGACAGGCTACCACCGGGGAGCTGTTTTTT. Protein product: CAISPGQATTGELFF.

The chain couples TRBV20-1 to TRBJ2-7; D not certain. Germline CDR1 is DFQATT and CDR2 is SNEGSKA (reference sequence). V was clipped by 1 base and J by 7 bases, with 11 bases between them. The CDR3 sequence is 12 residues long. In DNA, the CDR3 is TGCAGTGCTAGAGGTCCCTCGGCGGAGCAGTACTTC. Its protein product is CSARGPSAEQYF.

The chain joins TRBV20-1 to TRBJ1-5; D remains unclear. Germline CDR1 and CDR2: DFQATT and SNEGSKA (reference sequence). This CDR3 region has 13 residues. The V end was cut by 3 bases, the J end by 4 bases, with 10 bases between. DNA of the CDR3: TGCAGTGCTAGTGGGTCCTCGAATCAGCCCCAGCATTTT. This sequence encodes CSASGSSNQPQHF.

J is TRBJ2-7 and V is TRBV7-8; D gene unclear. V dropped 1 base and J dropped 6 bases, with 10 bases sitting between them. Germline assignment: CDR1 SGHVS and CDR2 FQNEAQ. CDR3 size: 13 residues. For the CDR3, the DNA is TGTGCCAGCAGCTTAGGGCAGACGGGCGAGCAGTACTTC. Protein: CASSLGQTGEQYF.

This clonotype was picked up many times. V is TRBV4-2 and J is TRBJ1-6, with 8 nucleotides matching TRBD1. V lost 0 bases to trimming and J lost 12 bases; unmatched junction nucleotides: 7. The V gene's germline CDR1 is LGHNA and CDR2 YNFKEQ. The CDR3 runs to 15 residues. As DNA, the CDR3 is TGTGCCAGCAGCCAAGAGCCACAGGGGGTTGGACCCCTCCACTTT. This translates into CASSQEPQGVGPLHF.

The V and J genes are TRBV10-3 and TRBJ2-7; 7 bases line up with TRBD1. The CDR3 contains 14 residues. Germline V lookup: CDR1 ENHRY, CDR2 SYGVKD. V shed 3 bases, J shed 2 bases, and the junction held 4 bases outside the gene matches. The CDR3 region has the DNA TGTGCCATCAGTGAACAGGGGTCCACCTACGAGCAGTACTTC. Protein product: CAISEQGSTYEQYF.

This clonotype was seen many times. The chain joins TRBV20-1 to TRBJ1-1; D not resolved. The germline CDR1 and CDR2 sequences are DFQATT and SNEGSKA (reference sequence). CDR3 length equals 16 residues. The V and J ends lost 0 bases and 0 bases respectively, with 14 bases between them. DNA of the CDR3: TGCAGTGCTAGAGATCGTGGCTTTGCAATGAACACTGAAGCTTTCTTT. It translates to CSARDRGFAMNTEAFF.

This clonotype has at least ten counts. Written as DNA, the CDR3 is TGTGCCAGCAGCAGATCGCGGGGGGGCGGCACAGATACGCAGTATTTT. Protein sequence: CASSRSRGGGTDTQYF. The V call is TRBV11-2, the J call TRBJ2-3; the match to TRBD2 covers 9 bases. The ends lost 5 bases at V and 1 base at J; junction bases unmatched: 7. Germline CDR1 SGHAT, CDR2 FQNNGV. The CDR3 loop spans 16 amino acids.